The 8 T cell receptor beta chains reported below all come from one sample, sequenced in a study of cytomegalovirus exposure and HLA in healthy donors. The PCR ran on 60 Vbeta and 13 Jbeta primers. Profiling relied on immunoSEQ multiplex PCR, and the TCRdb table lists in-frame clones only, not all of them. The sample includes about 120,000 clones, 60% to 85% of them seen just once. The material sequenced was PBMCs. These receptors all come from a female donor in good health and CMV-seronegative.

The J gene is TRBJ2-3, the V gene TRBV11-3; D might be TRBD1 (7 bases). The CDR3 totals 16 residues. Germline V lookup: CDR1 SGHNT, CDR2 YENEEA. The V and J ends lost 6 bases and 3 bases respectively, with 19 bases between them. CDR3 residues: CASSRGDSASTDTQYF. Written as DNA, the CDR3 is TGTGCCAGCAGTAGGGGGGACAGCGCATCGACAGATACGCAGTATTTT.

The chain carries TRBV4-3 and TRBJ2-7; 10 bases are shared with TRBD2. V shed 0 bases and J 1 base; nucleotides not matched to a gene: 9. Germline V gene data show CDR1 as LGHNA and CDR2 as YSLEER. The CDR3 spans 18 residues. The CDR3 loop is CASSQEKVLAGASYEQYF. CDR3 nucleotides: TGCGCCAGCAGCCAAGAAAAAGTGCTAGCGGGGGCGTCCTACGAGCAGTACTTC.

The chain couples TRBV6-5 to TRBJ2-5; D perhaps matches TRBD1 (5 bases). The CDR3 sequence is 14 residues long. Germline values: CDR1 MNHEY, CDR2 SVGAGI. V lost 4 bases, J lost 5 bases, and 14 bases lay in between. CDR3 in DNA: TGTGCCAGCAGTTCTTTTCAGGGTTCGGAGACCCAGTACTTC. This sequence encodes CASSSFQGSETQYF.

This clone has a single count. The rearrangement joins TRBV9 to TRBJ2-7; the D is unclear. V was clipped by 7 bases and J by 6 bases, with 5 bases between them. From germline, CDR1 is SGDLS and CDR2 YYNGEE. The CDR3 has 9 residues. CDR3 bases: TGTGCCAGCGGCACCGAGCAGTACTTC. Amino acids: CASGTEQYF.

With respect to this clone: A read error may produce the germline difference seen at one junction end. J is TRBJ2-5 and V is TRBV7-7, with 7 bases matching TRBD2. The CDR3 covers 14 residues. Germline values: CDR1 SSHAT, CDR2 FNYEAQ (reference sequence). CDR3 in DNA: TGTGCTAGCAGCTTAGGACCGGGGGGAGAGACCCAGTACTTC. This translates into CASSLGPGGETQYF.

This sequence joins TRBV7-9 and TRBJ2-1; 7 nucleotides line up with TRBD2. V lost 2 bases to trimming and J lost 0 bases; unmatched junction nucleotides: 1. The CDR3 runs 15 residues. Germline V CDR1 and CDR2: SEHNR, FQNEAQ (reference sequence). The CDR3 DNA reads TGTGCCAGCAGCTTAAGCGGGGACTCCTACAATGAGCAGTTCTTC. This gives the protein CASSLSGDSYNEQFF.

This chain links TRBV19 with TRBJ1-1; 9 bases are shared with TRBD1. There are 15 residues in the CDR3. CDR1 and CDR2 from the germline V gene are LNHDA and SQIVND (reference sequence). V dropped 7 bases and J dropped 4; count of bases not matched to a gene: 10. The CDR3 DNA sequence: TGTGCCAGTACCGACGGGACAGGGAGGCGCACTGAAGCTTTCTTT. Its translation is CASTDGTGRRTEAFF. Full variable domain (rest looked up from reference TRBV19 and TRBJ1-1): DGGITQSPKYLFRKEGQNVTLSCEQNLNHDAMYWYRQDPGQGLRLIYYSQIVNDFQKGDIAEGYSVSREKKESFPLTVTSAQKNPTAFYLCASTDGTGRRTEAFFGQGTRLTVV.

The J gene is TRBJ2-7, the V gene TRBV7-2; 7 nucleotides line up with TRBD1. This CDR3 has 15 residues. The V segment lost 5 bases and the J segment 3 bases; nucleotides outside the gene matches: 10. Per the germline V gene, CDR1 is SGHTA and CDR2 is FQGNSA. DNA of the CDR3: TGTGCCAGCAGCGGGGCCGGGACAGTGGACTACGAGCAGTACTTC. The encoded protein is CASSGAGTVDYEQYF.